A selection of T cell receptor beta chains follows, all from one sample in a study of memory CD4+ T cells and cytomegalovirus serostatus. The table came from immunoSEQ multiplex PCR; TCRdb's copy has only in-frame clones and leaves some out. The sample lists tens of thousands of clones, 79% occurring once. Sequenced input: memory CD4+ T cells from blood. Every receptor here comes from an adult in good health and CMV-seronegative. Each CDR3 is given with its conserved first and last residue. The order of the fields is V gene, CDR3 length, clone size, D gene, J gene, CDR3 protein, CDR3 DNA. A D gene is named only where the DNA matches it firmly. A row's size may be missing; if present it is once, few, many or a size class.

TRBV2	16	NA	NA	TRBJ1-1	CASSEAGRPMNTEAFF	TGTGCCAGCAGTGAAGCGGGTCGACCGATGAACACTGAAGCTTTCTTT
TRBV4-1	16	NA	NA	TRBJ2-7	CASSQGLIGLGYEQYF	TGCGCCAGCAGCCAAGGACTTATCGGGTTAGGCTACGAGCAGTACTTC
TRBV29-1	13	NA	NA	TRBJ2-5	CSVEAGIRETQYF	TGCAGCGTTGAAGCGGGTATTCGAGAGACCCAGTACTTC
TRBV10-2	16	NA	NA	TRBJ1-3	CASGNLAGSSGNTIYF	TGCGCCAGCGGCAACTTAGCGGGGAGCTCTGGAAACACCATATATTTT
TRBV19	14	medium-sized	NA	TRBJ2-2	CASSKQGVTGELFF	TGTGCCAGTAGTAAGCAGGGCGTTACCGGGGAGCTGTTTTTT
TRBV5-4	13	NA	NA	TRBJ2-7	CASSLDLRAEQYF	TGTGCCAGCAGCTTGGATCTTCGGGCCGAGCAGTACTTC
TRBV6-6	14	NA	TRBD1	TRBJ2-7	CASRLGTGPYEQYF	TGTGCCAGCAGATTAGGGACAGGGCCCTACGAGCAGTACTTC
TRBV4-1	15	NA	NA	TRBJ2-2	CASSHSHRETGELFF	TGCGCCAGCAGCCACTCTCACCGGGAGACCGGGGAGCTGTTTTTT
TRBV11-2	16	NA	TRBD2	TRBJ2-3	CASSSKSGLASDTQYF	TGTGCCAGCAGCTCGAAGAGCGGACTAGCGTCAGATACGCAGTATTTT
TRBV5-4	13	NA	NA	TRBJ2-3	CASSPVGTDTQYF	TGTGCCAGCAGCCCGGTGGGGACAGATACGCAGTATTTT
TRBV18	13	few	NA	TRBJ1-2	CASSPSDSRGYTF	TGTGCCAGCTCACCTTCGGACTCGCGTGGCTACACCTTC
TRBV25-1	13	NA	NA	TRBJ1-5	CASSDNFNQPQHF	TGTGCCAGCAGTGACAACTTTAATCAGCCCCAGCATTTT
TRBV6-6	14	NA	NA	TRBJ1-5	CASSYNSLNQPQHF	TGTGCCAGCAGTTACAACAGCCTGAATCAGCCCCAGCATTTT
TRBV10-1	14	NA	NA	TRBJ1-1	CASSETGFNTEAFF	TGCGCCAGCAGTGAGACAGGATTCAACACTGAAGCTTTCTTT
TRBV5-4	14	NA	NA	TRBJ2-3	CASSLTGSTDTQYF	TGTGCCAGCAGCTTGACGGGAAGCACAGATACGCAGTATTTT
TRBV19	14	NA	NA	TRBJ1-5	CASSMVAENQPQHF	TGTGCCAGTAGTATGGTGGCAGAGAATCAGCCCCAGCATTTT
TRBV15	15	few	NA	TRBJ2-5	CATSRELGRHETQYF	TGTGCCACCAGCAGAGAACTTGGCAGGCACGAGACCCAGTACTTC
TRBV6-5	14	NA	NA	TRBJ1-2	CASSSFVTGAGYTF	TGTGCCAGCAGTTCCTTTGTGACAGGCGCTGGCTACACCTTC
TRBV7-2	13	NA	NA	TRBJ2-7	CASSPPGFYEQYF	TGTGCCAGCAGCCCCCCAGGCTTCTACGAGCAGTACTTC
TRBV6-1	14	NA	NA	TRBJ2-2	CASSGRPHTGELFF	TGTGCCAGCAGTGGGAGGCCGCACACCGGGGAGCTGTTTTTT
TRBV5-4	16	once	NA	TRBJ2-3	CASSKGGTGGTDTQYF	TGTGCCAGCAGCAAGGGGGGGACGGGGGGCACAGATACGCAGTATTTT
TRBV19	13	NA	TRBD2	TRBJ2-1	CASRLAGVNEQFF	TGTGCCAGCAGACTAGCGGGAGTTAATGAGCAGTTCTTC
TRBV10-2	15	NA	TRBD2	TRBJ2-3	CASSGGGRVADTQYF	TGCGCCAGCAGTGGGGGCGGGAGGGTCGCAGATACGCAGTATTTT
TRBV5-4	15	NA	TRBD1	TRBJ1-1	CASSPAQGALTEAFF	TGTGCCAGCAGTCCTGCCCAGGGGGCGCTCACTGAAGCTTTCTTT
TRBV7-8	16	NA	NA	TRBJ1-3	CASSSSVGAGGNTIYF	TGTGCCAGCAGCTCTAGCGTCGGGGCTGGAGGAAACACCATATATTTT
TRBV6-6	15	NA	TRBD1	TRBJ1-1	CAISGTGFLNTEAFF	TGTGCCATTTCCGGGACAGGGTTTTTGAACACTGAAGCTTTCTTT
TRBV18	12	few	NA	TRBJ1-1	CASSPSDTEAFF	TGTGCCAGCTCACCTTCGGACACTGAAGCTTTCTTT
TRBV7-8	17	NA	TRBD1	TRBJ2-6	CASSLTGFNSGANVLTF	TGTGCCAGCAGCTTGACAGGGTTCAATAGTGGGGCCAACGTCCTGACTTTC
TRBV2	13	NA	NA	TRBJ1-1	CASSEEMNTEAFF	TGTGCCAGCAGTGAGGAAATGAACACTGAAGCTTTCTTT
TRBV19	15	once	NA	TRBJ1-5	CASSMAYTGLQPQHF	TGTGCCAGTAGTATGGCGTATACAGGGTTACAGCCCCAGCATTTT
TRBV6-1	14	few	NA	TRBJ2-7	CASGGELRRYEQYF	TGTGCCAGCGGTGGGGAGCTGAGGCGCTACGAGCAGTACTTC
TRBV7-2	14	NA	NA	TRBJ2-7	CASSARPDSYEQYF	TGTGCCAGCAGCGCTCGGCCCGATTCATACGAGCAGTACTTC
TRBV5-4	16	NA	NA	TRBJ1-2	CASSQDLLRIRDGYTF	TGCGCCAGCAGCCAAGATCTGCTCAGGATAAGGGATGGCTACACCTTC
TRBV6-5	12	NA	TRBD1	TRBJ2-7	CVTGTGSYEQYF	TGTGTCACCGGGACAGGGTCCTACGAGCAGTACTTC
TRBV5-5	13	once	NA	TRBJ1-2	CASSLDTPYGYTF	TGTGCCAGCAGCTTGGACACACCCTATGGCTACACCTTC
TRBV10-2	12	NA	NA	TRBJ1-2	CASRRDDYGYTF	TGCGCCAGCAGACGGGACGACTATGGCTACACCTTC
TRBV10-3	16	NA	TRBD2	TRBJ2-7	CAISDGTSGSSYEQYF	TGTGCCATCAGTGACGGGACTAGCGGGAGCTCCTACGAGCAGTACTTC
TRBV11-2	15	NA	NA	TRBJ1-3	CASSLWANSGNTIYF	TGTGCCAGCAGCTTGTGGGCCAACTCTGGAAACACCATATATTTT
TRBV6-5	15	NA	TRBD1	TRBJ1-2	CASSRDRVGRGGYTF	TGTGCCAGCAGCCGGGACAGGGTCGGGCGCGGTGGCTACACCTTC
TRBV7-8	14	NA	NA	TRBJ2-3	CASSLDTGKHTQYF	TGTGCCAGCAGCTTAGACACAGGGAAACATACGCAGTATTTT
TRBV7-3	17	once	NA	TRBJ2-7	CASSGGLPTRRIYEQYF	TGTGCCAGCAGCGGGGGTTTGCCTACGCGGAGAATCTACGAGCAGTACTTC
TRBV7-9	13	NA	NA	TRBJ1-2	CASSYERDYGYTF	TGTGCCAGCAGCTACGAACGGGACTATGGCTACACCTTC
TRBV7-8	13	NA	NA	TRBJ2-2	CASSSQGTGELFF	TGTGCCAGCAGTTCCCAGGGCACCGGGGAGCTGTTTTTT
TRBV4-1	13	NA	NA	TRBJ2-3	CASSQRSTDTQYF	TGCGCCAGCAGCCAAAGAAGCACAGATACGCAGTATTTT
TRBV25-1	12	NA	NA	TRBJ1-2	CATPVRVRGYTF	TGTGCCACCCCCGTCCGGGTGCGGGGCTACACCTTC
TRBV15	17	NA	TRBD2	TRBJ2-1	CATSLRLAGGKSGEQFF	TGTGCCACCAGCCTTAGACTAGCGGGAGGGAAAAGTGGTGAGCAGTTCTTC
TRBV19	15	once	NA	TRBJ2-3	CASSPPRARDDTQYF	TGTGCCAGTAGTCCCCCCCGGGCAAGAGATGATACGCAGTATTTT
TRBV7-8	11	NA	NA	TRBJ2-5	CASSLTETQYF	TGTGCCAGCAGCTTAACTGAGACCCAGTACTTC
TRBV10-1	16	once	TRBD2	TRBJ2-5	CASSSRLAGEQETQYF	TGCGCCAGCAGCTCCCGACTAGCGGGAGAGCAAGAGACCCAGTACTTC
TRBV30	13	NA	NA	TRBJ2-2	CAWSRSYTGELFF	TGTGCCTGGAGTCGGAGCTACACCGGGGAGCTGTTTTTT
TRBV14	14	NA	NA	TRBJ1-4	CASSQYGDNEKLFF	TGTGCCAGCAGCCAATACGGAGACAATGAAAAACTGTTTTTT
TRBV29-1	14	NA	NA	TRBJ1-4	CSALDSATNEKLFF	TGCAGCGCATTGGACAGTGCAACTAATGAAAAACTGTTTTTT
TRBV2	14	few	TRBD2	TRBJ2-7	CASSPGLAAYEQYF	TGTGCCAGCAGCCCCGGACTAGCGGCCTACGAGCAGTACTTC
TRBV19	12	NA	NA	TRBJ1-2	CASSRDNYGYTF	TGTGCCAGTAGTAGGGACAATTATGGCTACACCTTC
TRBV9	14	NA	NA	TRBJ1-1	CASSAGNSLTEAFF	TGTGCCAGCAGCGCGGGCAATTCCCTCACTGAAGCTTTCTTT
TRBV7-3	13	NA	NA	TRBJ1-2	CASSLRGGRGYTF	TGTGCCAGCAGCTTAAGGGGGGGCCGAGGCTACACCTTC